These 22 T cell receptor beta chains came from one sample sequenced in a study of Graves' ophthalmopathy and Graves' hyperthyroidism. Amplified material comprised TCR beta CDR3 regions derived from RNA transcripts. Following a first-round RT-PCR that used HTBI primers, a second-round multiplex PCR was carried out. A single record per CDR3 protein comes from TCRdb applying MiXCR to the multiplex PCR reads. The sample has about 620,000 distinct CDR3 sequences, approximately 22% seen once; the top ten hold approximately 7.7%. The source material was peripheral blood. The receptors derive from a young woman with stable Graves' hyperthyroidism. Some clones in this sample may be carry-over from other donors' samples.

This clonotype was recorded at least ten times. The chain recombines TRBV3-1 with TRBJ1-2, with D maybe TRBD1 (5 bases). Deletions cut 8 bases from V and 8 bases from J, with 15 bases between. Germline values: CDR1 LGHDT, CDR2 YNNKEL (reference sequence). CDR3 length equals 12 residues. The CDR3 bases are TGTGCCAGCCGGGGCGGATCCTGGGGCTACACCTTC. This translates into CASRGGSWGYTF.

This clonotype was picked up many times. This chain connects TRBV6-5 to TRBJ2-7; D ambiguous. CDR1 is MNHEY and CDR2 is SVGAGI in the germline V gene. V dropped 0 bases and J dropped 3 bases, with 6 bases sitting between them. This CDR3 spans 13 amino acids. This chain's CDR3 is CASSYSVGYEQYF. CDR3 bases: TGTGCCAGCAGTTACTCGGTCGGCTACGAGCAGTACTTC.

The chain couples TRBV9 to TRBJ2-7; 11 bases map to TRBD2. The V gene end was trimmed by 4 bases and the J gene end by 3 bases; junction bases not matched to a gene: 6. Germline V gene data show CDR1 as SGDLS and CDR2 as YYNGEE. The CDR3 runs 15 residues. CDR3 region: CASSPIAGGGYEQYF. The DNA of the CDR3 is TGTGCCAGCAGCCCAATAGCGGGAGGGGGCTACGAGCAGTACTTC.

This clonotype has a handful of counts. The CDR3 loop reads CASSQEGLAGNTGELFF. The CDR3 DNA is TGTGCCAGCAGCCAAGAAGGCCTAGCGGGAAACACCGGGGAGCTGTTTTTT. The gene calls are TRBV4-2 and TRBJ2-2, with 9 bases that match TRBD2. From germline, CDR1 is LGHNA and CDR2 YNFKEQ. V shed 0 bases, J shed 2 bases, and the junction held 4 bases outside the gene matches. The CDR3 is 17 amino acids.

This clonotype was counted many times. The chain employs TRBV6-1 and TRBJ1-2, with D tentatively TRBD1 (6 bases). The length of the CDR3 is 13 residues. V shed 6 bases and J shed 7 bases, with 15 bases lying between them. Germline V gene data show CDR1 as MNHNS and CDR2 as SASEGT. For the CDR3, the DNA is TGTGCCAGCAGGAGAGGGGGTGGAAGTGGCTACACCTTC. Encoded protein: CASRRGGGSGYTF.

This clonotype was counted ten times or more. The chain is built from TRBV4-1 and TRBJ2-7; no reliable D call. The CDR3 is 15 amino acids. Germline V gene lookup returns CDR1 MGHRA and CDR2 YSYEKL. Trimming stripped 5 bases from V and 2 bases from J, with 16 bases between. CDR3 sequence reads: CASSGRAENPYEQYF. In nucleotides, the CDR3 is TGCGCCAGCAGCGGCCGGGCGGAAAACCCCTACGAGCAGTACTTC.

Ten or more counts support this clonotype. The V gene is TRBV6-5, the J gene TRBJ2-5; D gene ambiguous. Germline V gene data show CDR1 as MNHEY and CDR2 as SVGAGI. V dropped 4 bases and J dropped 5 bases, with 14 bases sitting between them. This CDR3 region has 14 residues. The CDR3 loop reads CASSSLGRGETQYF. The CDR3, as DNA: TGTGCCAGCAGTTCTCTTGGGCGAGGCGAGACCCAGTACTTC.

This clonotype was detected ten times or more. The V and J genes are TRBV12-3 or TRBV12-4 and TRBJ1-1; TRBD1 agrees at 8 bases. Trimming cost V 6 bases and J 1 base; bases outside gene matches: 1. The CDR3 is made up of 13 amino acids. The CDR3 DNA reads TGTGCCAGCAGACAGGGGGAGAACACTGAAGCTTTCTTT. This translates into CASRQGENTEAFF.

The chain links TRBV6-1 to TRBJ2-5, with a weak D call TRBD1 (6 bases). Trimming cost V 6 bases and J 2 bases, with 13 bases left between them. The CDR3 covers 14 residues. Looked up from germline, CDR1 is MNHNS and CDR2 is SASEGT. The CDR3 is CASRTGFLQETQYF. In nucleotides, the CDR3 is TGTGCCAGCAGAACAGGGTTTCTACAAGAGACCCAGTACTTC.

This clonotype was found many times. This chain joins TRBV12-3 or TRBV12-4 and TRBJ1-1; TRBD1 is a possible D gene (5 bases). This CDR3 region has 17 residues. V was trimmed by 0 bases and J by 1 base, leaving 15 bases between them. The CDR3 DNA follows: TGTGCCAGCAGTTTAGCGGGGGGGACCGCGGCGAACACTGAAGCTTTCTTT. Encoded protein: CASSLAGGTAANTEAFF.

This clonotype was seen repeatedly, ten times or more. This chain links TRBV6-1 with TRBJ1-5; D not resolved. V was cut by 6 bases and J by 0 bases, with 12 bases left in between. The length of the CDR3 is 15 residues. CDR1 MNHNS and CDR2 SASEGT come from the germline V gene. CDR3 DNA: TGTGCCAGCAGGGACGAGCTATTTAGCAATCAGCCCCAGCATTTT. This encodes CASRDELFSNQPQHF.

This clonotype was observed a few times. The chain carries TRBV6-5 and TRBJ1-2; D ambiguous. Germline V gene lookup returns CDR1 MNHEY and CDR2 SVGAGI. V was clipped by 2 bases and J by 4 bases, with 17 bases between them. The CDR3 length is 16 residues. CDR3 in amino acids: CASSYDGTILSYGYTF. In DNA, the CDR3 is TGTGCCAGCAGTTACGACGGTACCATCTTAAGCTATGGCTACACCTTC.

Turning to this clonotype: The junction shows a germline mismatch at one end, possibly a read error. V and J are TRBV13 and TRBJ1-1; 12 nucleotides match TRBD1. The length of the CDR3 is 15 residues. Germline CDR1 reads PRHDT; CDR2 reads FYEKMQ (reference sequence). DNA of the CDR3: TGTGCCGGCAGCCAGGGACAGGGGGCCGTAGCTGAAGCTTTCTTT. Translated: CAGSQGQGAVAEAFF.

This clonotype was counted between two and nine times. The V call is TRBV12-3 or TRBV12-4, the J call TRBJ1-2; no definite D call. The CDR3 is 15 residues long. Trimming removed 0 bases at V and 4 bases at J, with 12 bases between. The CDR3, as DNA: TGTGCCAGCAGTTTAGCGGGTCAGCTTGGCTATGGCTACACCTTC. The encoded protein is CASSLAGQLGYGYTF.

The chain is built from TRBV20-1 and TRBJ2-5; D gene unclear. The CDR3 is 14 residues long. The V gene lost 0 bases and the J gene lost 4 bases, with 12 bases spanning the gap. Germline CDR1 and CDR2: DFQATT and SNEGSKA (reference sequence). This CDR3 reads CSARDLAEGETQYF. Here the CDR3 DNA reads TGCAGTGCTAGAGATCTTGCAGAAGGAGAGACCCAGTACTTC.

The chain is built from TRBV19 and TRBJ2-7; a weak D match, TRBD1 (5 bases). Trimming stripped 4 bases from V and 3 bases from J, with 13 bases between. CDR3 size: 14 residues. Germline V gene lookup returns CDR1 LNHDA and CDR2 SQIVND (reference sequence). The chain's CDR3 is CASSTTVVNYEQYF. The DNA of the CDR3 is TGTGCCAGTAGTACGACAGTTGTGAACTACGAGCAGTACTTC.

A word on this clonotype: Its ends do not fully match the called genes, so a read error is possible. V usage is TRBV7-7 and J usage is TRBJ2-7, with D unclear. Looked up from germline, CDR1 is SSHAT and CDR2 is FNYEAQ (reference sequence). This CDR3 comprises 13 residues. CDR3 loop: CASSLDAGREQYF. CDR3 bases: TGTGCTAGCAGCTTAGACGCAGGACGCGAGCAGTACTTC.

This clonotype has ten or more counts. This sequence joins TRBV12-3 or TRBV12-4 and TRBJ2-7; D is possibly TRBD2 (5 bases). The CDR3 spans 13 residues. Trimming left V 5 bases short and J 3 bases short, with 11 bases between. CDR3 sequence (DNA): TGTGCCAGCAGTCCGGAGGCCAGCTACGAGCAGTACTTC. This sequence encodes CASSPEASYEQYF.

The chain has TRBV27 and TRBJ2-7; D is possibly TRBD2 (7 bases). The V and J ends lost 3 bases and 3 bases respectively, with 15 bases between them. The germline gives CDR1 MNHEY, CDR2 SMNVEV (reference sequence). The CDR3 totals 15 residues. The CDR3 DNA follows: TGTGCCAGCAGTTTTGGGGGGGCGCATAGCTACGAGCAGTACTTC. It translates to CASSFGGAHSYEQYF.

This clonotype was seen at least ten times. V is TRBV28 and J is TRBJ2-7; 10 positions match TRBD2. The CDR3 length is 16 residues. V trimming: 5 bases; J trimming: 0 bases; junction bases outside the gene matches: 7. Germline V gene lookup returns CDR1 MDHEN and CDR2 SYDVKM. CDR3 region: CASSPLAGASSYEQYF. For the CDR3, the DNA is TGTGCCAGCAGTCCCCTAGCGGGAGCCAGCTCCTACGAGCAGTACTTC. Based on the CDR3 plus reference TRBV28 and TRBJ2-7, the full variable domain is DVKVTQSSRYLVKRTGEKVFLECVQDMDHENMFWYRQDPGLGLRLIYFSYDVKMKEKGDIPEGYSVSREKKERFSLILESASTNQTSMYLCASSPLAGASSYEQYFGPGTRLTVT.

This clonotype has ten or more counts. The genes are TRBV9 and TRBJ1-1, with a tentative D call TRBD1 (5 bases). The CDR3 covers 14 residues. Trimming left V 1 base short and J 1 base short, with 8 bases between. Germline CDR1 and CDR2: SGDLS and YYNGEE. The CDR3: CASSVWGTNTEAFF. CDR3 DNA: TGTGCCAGCAGCGTATGGGGGACGAACACTGAAGCTTTCTTT.

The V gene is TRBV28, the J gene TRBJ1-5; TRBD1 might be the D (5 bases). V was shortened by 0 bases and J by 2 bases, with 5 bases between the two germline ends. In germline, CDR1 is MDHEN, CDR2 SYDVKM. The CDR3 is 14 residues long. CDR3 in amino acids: CASSLWTGNQPQHF. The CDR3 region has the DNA TGTGCCAGCAGTTTATGGACAGGCAATCAGCCCCAGCATTTT.